A selection of T cell receptor beta chains follows, all from one sample in a study of chemoradiotherapy in HPV16-positive cancers. Some clones are missing from TCRdb's copy, which holds only in-frame ones; the method was immunoSEQ multiplex PCR. The sample contains about 14,000 clones, about four fifths of which appear only once. The specimen was taken from a patient who underwent chemoradiotherapy. The receptor set was obtained from a human donor with HPV-associated anogenital cancer. The conserved cysteine and the conserved F or W are not part of the CDR3 here.

v_gene | len | CDR3aa
TRBV11-3 | 12 | ASSFNSGNEKLF
TRBV2 | 13 | ASSVAEYSNQPQH
TRBV11-2 | 12 | ASSFFSRNTEAF
TRBV6-5 | 12 | ASSAAGRPDTQY
TRBV7-9 | 11 | ASRRVGGETQY
TRBV25-1 | 13 | ASRAGGAGDQPQH
TRBV5-6 | 11 | ASSLEWNNEQF
TRBV7-8 | 10 | ASSMPRYEQY
TRBV6-1 | 11 | ASRMTGTYEQY
TRBV6-4 | 14 | ASSEKSEGQPYGYT
TRBV5-1 | 11 | ASSTEGNEKLF
TRBV11-1 | 13 | ASSFTGTSNEKLF
TRBV7-8 | 12 | ASSSLAGVNEQF
TRBV11-2 | 12 | ASSLDWAVREQY
TRBV2 | 11 | ASGEEARYEQY
TRBV9 | 10 | ASSENSYGYT
TRBV11-3 | 13 | ASSYRRDRGYEQY
TRBV19 | 14 | ASNGQGIPGANVLT
TRBV11-3 | 11 | ASSLAAATEQY
TRBV6-6 | 11 | ASSFAVGYEQY
TRBV6-6 | 12 | ASSTSTSIHEQY
TRBV5-1 | 13 | ASSLGPEGATEAF
TRBV30 | 13 | AWSRRETPVGKLF
TRBV5-4 | 9 | ASSLADTQY
TRBV7-3 | 12 | ASSLSLGTDTQY
TRBV6-1 | 11 | VSWAGGYNEQF
TRBV9 | 11 | ASSVWDRDEAF
TRBV30 | 11 | AWSVGGTRRQY
TRBV11-2 | 13 | ASSLSRASYNEQF
TRBV20-1 | 9 | SASVSDTQY
TRBV2 | 11 | ASSEGGHHSNT
TRBV2 | 13 | ASSESGRYNQPQH
TRBV7-2 | 13 | ASSNGGLMNTEAF
TRBV25-1 | 11 | ASREGQGDGYT
TRBV7-2 | 14 | ASSFLAGGSSYEQY
TRBV7-3 | 11 | ASSLGVGDEQY
TRBV6-5 | 11 | ASRGLAAYEQY
TRBV10-2 | 12 | ASSPGLATETQY
TRBV7-8 | 13 | ASSSDRGSYNEQF
TRBV5-1 | 14 | ASSPGDGAIIYGYT
TRBV7-2 | 12 | ASSLPRQGRAQY
TRBV12-5 | 14 | ASGSRLGPNTGELF
TRBV10-2 | 12 | ASSDVGTTNIQY
TRBV27 | 12 | ASSPMAENYGYT
TRBV5-1 | 13 | ASSLQPAGENEQY
TRBV7-9 | 9 | ASSEQGPLD
TRBV7-8 | 12 | ASSWSLSYNEQF
TRBV28 | 12 | ASRGGTGTDTQY
TRBV7-2 | 9 | ASSLVTEQY
TRBV5-4 | 13 | ASSFHGGLLYEQY
TRBV11-2 | 13 | ASSPEPGLMETQY
TRBV28 | 15 | ASRKDWRQVLYNEQF
TRBV27 | 14 | ASSFLAGGLYNEQF
TRBV18 | 14 | ASSPGQGARNQPQH
TRBV5-4 | 15 | ASRSGTGAEGGHEQY